Listed below are T cell receptor beta chains from one sample, sequenced in a study of blood T cell repertoires in COVID-19. Generated by immunoSEQ multiplex PCR, the TCRdb table keeps only in-frame clones and is missing some. The repertoire holds under 300,000 clones, with 84% as singletons. The sequenced sample consisted of peripheral blood. The receptors originated from a woman aged 35 to 49 who had recovered from COVID-19. Each CDR3 is given with its conserved first and last residue. D genes are given only for firm matches. Clone size, where shown, is once, few, many, or a class for clones that have expanded.

v_gene: TRBV13; abundance: .; j_gene: TRBJ2-2; d_gene: TRBD1; CDR3nt: TGTGCCAGCAACTCGCAACAGGGGGCGCGTGGCGGGGAGCTGTTTTTT; CDR3aa: CASNSQQGARGGELFF
v_gene: TRBV10-3; abundance: .; j_gene: TRBJ2-1; d_gene: .; CDR3nt: TGTGCCATCAGTATTTCTGGCCGCTCCTACAATGAGCAGTTCTTC; CDR3aa: CAISISGRSYNEQFF
v_gene: TRBV6-4; abundance: .; j_gene: TRBJ1-2; d_gene: TRBD1; CDR3nt: TGTGCCAGCAGCATGGGACAGGAGAATTATGGCTACACCTTC; CDR3aa: CASSMGQENYGYTF
v_gene: TRBV9; abundance: .; j_gene: TRBJ2-2; d_gene: TRBD2; CDR3nt: TGTGCCAGCAGCGTAGAAACTAGCGGGGTTAACACCGGGGAGCTGTTTTTT; CDR3aa: CASSVETSGVNTGELFF
v_gene: TRBV5-1; abundance: .; j_gene: TRBJ2-5; d_gene: .; CDR3nt: TGCGCCAGCAGCTTGGCCGCAGGGCAAGAGACCCAGTACTTC; CDR3aa: CASSLAAGQETQYF
v_gene: TRBV9; abundance: .; j_gene: TRBJ2-1; d_gene: .; CDR3nt: TGTGCCAGCAGCGTAGTCAGTGCTGAGCAGTTCTTC; CDR3aa: CASSVVSAEQFF
v_gene: TRBV14; abundance: .; j_gene: TRBJ1-4; d_gene: .; CDR3nt: TGTGCCAGCAGCCAAGAGGCCGAAAAACTGTTTTTT; CDR3aa: CASSQEAEKLFF
v_gene: TRBV29-1; abundance: .; j_gene: TRBJ2-1; d_gene: .; CDR3nt: TGCAGCGTGCCCCGGGGGTTTAACAATGAGCAGTTCTTC; CDR3aa: CSVPRGFNNEQFF
v_gene: TRBV2; abundance: few; j_gene: TRBJ1-6; d_gene: .; CDR3nt: TGTGCCAGCAGTGGTCGCTTGCCGAGCTCCTATAATTCACCCCTCCACTTT; CDR3aa: CASSGRLPSSYNSPLHF
v_gene: TRBV21-1; abundance: .; j_gene: TRBJ2-1; d_gene: .; CDR3nt: TGTGCCAGCAGCAAGCGGGGGAGGGGGACCTACAATGAGCAGTTCTTC; CDR3aa: CASSKRGRGTYNEQFF
v_gene: TRBV11-3; abundance: .; j_gene: TRBJ2-2; d_gene: .; CDR3nt: TGTGCCAGCAGCCTAGGAGGGGCAGGGGTCGCCGGGGAGCTGTTTTTT; CDR3aa: CASSLGGAGVAGELFF
v_gene: TRBV5-1; abundance: .; j_gene: TRBJ2-3; d_gene: .; CDR3nt: TGCGCCAGCAGCCAAGAGGGGACCACAGGGTATACGCAGTATTTT; CDR3aa: CASSQEGTTGYTQYF
v_gene: TRBV2; abundance: few; j_gene: TRBJ1-5; d_gene: .; CDR3nt: TGTGCCAGCAGTGGCGACAGCGATCAGCCCCAGCATTTT; CDR3aa: CASSGDSDQPQHF
v_gene: TRBV28; abundance: few; j_gene: TRBJ2-5; d_gene: .; CDR3nt: TGTGCCAGCAGTTTTGGAGTATTAGAGACCCAGTACTTC; CDR3aa: CASSFGVLETQYF
v_gene: TRBV28; abundance: .; j_gene: TRBJ1-4; d_gene: TRBD1; CDR3nt: TGTGCCAGCAGTTTAGCATCCGGGACAGGGCGGTTCGAAAAACTGTTTTTT; CDR3aa: CASSLASGTGRFEKLFF
v_gene: TRBV27; abundance: .; j_gene: TRBJ2-6; d_gene: TRBD1; CDR3nt: TGTGCCAGCAGTAGACGAGACAGGGCTGGGGCCAACGTCCTGACTTTC; CDR3aa: CASSRRDRAGANVLTF
v_gene: TRBV24-1; abundance: .; j_gene: TRBJ2-3; d_gene: .; CDR3nt: TGTGCCACCTCAAACCCCGGTGAGTTCGGCACAGATACGCAGTATTTT; CDR3aa: CATSNPGEFGTDTQYF
v_gene: TRBV27; abundance: .; j_gene: TRBJ1-1; d_gene: .; CDR3nt: TGTGCCAGCAGGCTAAGTCAGAACACTGAAGCTTTCTTT; CDR3aa: CASRLSQNTEAFF
v_gene: TRBV28; abundance: .; j_gene: TRBJ1-6; d_gene: TRBD1; CDR3nt: TGTGCCAGCAGTTTCGCCGGGACAGTAAATTCACCCCTCCACTTT; CDR3aa: CASSFAGTVNSPLHF
v_gene: TRBV28; abundance: once; j_gene: TRBJ2-2; d_gene: TRBD1; CDR3nt: TGTGCCAGCAGTTTTGTTTGGACAGGGGCGTCGAACACCGGGGAGCTGTTTTTT; CDR3aa: CASSFVWTGASNTGELFF
v_gene: TRBV3-1/TRBV3-2; abundance: .; j_gene: TRBJ2-4; d_gene: TRBD2; CDR3nt: TGTGCCAGCAGCCGCCAGCGGGGGATAGACATTCAGTACTTC; CDR3aa: CASSRQRGIDIQYF
v_gene: TRBV25-1; abundance: .; j_gene: TRBJ1-2; d_gene: .; CDR3nt: TGTGCCAGCAGTTCCAGGGGCAATACGTACGGCTACACCTTC; CDR3aa: CASSSRGNTYGYTF
v_gene: TRBV4-1; abundance: .; j_gene: TRBJ2-2; d_gene: .; CDR3nt: TGCGCCAGCAGCCAAGAGGGTCCGGCAGGTGCCGGGGAGCTGTTTTTT; CDR3aa: CASSQEGPAGAGELFF
v_gene: TRBV23-1; abundance: .; j_gene: TRBJ1-3; d_gene: .; CDR3nt: TGCGCCAGCAGTCAATCGCCGGTCTCTGGAAACACCATATATTTT; CDR3aa: CASSQSPVSGNTIYF
v_gene: TRBV7-2; abundance: .; j_gene: TRBJ2-1; d_gene: TRBD2; CDR3nt: TGTGCCAGCAGCCCCGGACTAGACCCCTACAATGAGCAGTTCTTC; CDR3aa: CASSPGLDPYNEQFF
v_gene: TRBV28; abundance: .; j_gene: TRBJ1-2; d_gene: .; CDR3nt: TGTGCCAGCTCTAGTACTAACTATGGCTACACCTTC; CDR3aa: CASSSTNYGYTF
v_gene: TRBV5-1; abundance: .; j_gene: TRBJ1-1; d_gene: .; CDR3nt: TGCGCCAGCAGCACGACCATGCGGGACACTGAAGCTTTCTTT; CDR3aa: CASSTTMRDTEAFF
v_gene: TRBV3-1/TRBV3-2; abundance: .; j_gene: TRBJ1-2; d_gene: .; CDR3nt: TGTGCCAGCAGCCAAGGACGGCGGGGGGGGTATGAGGGCTACACCTTC; CDR3aa: CASSQGRRGGYEGYTF
v_gene: TRBV4-1; abundance: .; j_gene: TRBJ2-5; d_gene: TRBD1; CDR3nt: TGCGCCAGCAGCCAAGGGACAGGCCGAGAGACCCAGTACTTC; CDR3aa: CASSQGTGRETQYF
v_gene: TRBV10-1; abundance: once; j_gene: TRBJ2-5; d_gene: .; CDR3nt: TGCGCCAGCAGTGAGTCCACAGGGTTCCGAGAGACCCAGTACTTC; CDR3aa: CASSESTGFRETQYF
v_gene: TRBV11-3; abundance: .; j_gene: TRBJ2-1; d_gene: TRBD1; CDR3nt: TGTGCCAGCAGCGTTACAGGGGATACTTACAATGAGCAGTTCTTC; CDR3aa: CASSVTGDTYNEQFF
v_gene: TRBV28; abundance: .; j_gene: TRBJ1-5; d_gene: .; CDR3nt: TGTGCCAGCAGTTTAGCCAGCGGCCATCAGCCCCAGCATTTT; CDR3aa: CASSLASGHQPQHF
v_gene: TRBV14; abundance: .; j_gene: TRBJ1-1; d_gene: TRBD1; CDR3nt: TGTGCCAGCAGCCAATGGGGGACAGGGGGCACTGAAGCTTTCTTT; CDR3aa: CASSQWGTGGTEAFF
v_gene: TRBV7-9; abundance: once; j_gene: TRBJ2-7; d_gene: TRBD1; CDR3nt: TGTGCCAGCAGCTTAGGCGAGGGGACAGCTACCTACGAGCAGTACTTC; CDR3aa: CASSLGEGTATYEQYF
v_gene: TRBV15; abundance: .; j_gene: TRBJ1-5; d_gene: TRBD1; CDR3nt: TGTGCCACCAGCACTGACAGGGGCAATCAGCCCCAGCATTTT; CDR3aa: CATSTDRGNQPQHF
v_gene: TRBV14; abundance: few; j_gene: TRBJ2-2; d_gene: .; CDR3nt: TGTGCCAGCAGCCAATCTGCAGGGATGAACACCGGGGAGCTGTTTTTT; CDR3aa: CASSQSAGMNTGELFF
v_gene: TRBV28; abundance: .; j_gene: TRBJ1-4; d_gene: .; CDR3nt: TGTGCCAGCAGCGTGGGGGGAGGTGGTTTGTTTTTT; CDR3aa: CASSVGGGGLFF
v_gene: TRBV6-5; abundance: many; j_gene: TRBJ2-1; d_gene: TRBD1; CDR3nt: TGTGCCAGCAGTTACACGACAGGGCCCGGGGAGCAGTTCTTC; CDR3aa: CASSYTTGPGEQFF
v_gene: TRBV19; abundance: .; j_gene: TRBJ1-2; d_gene: TRBD1; CDR3nt: TGTGCCAGTAAACCCCGGGACAGGGGGTATGGCTACACCTTC; CDR3aa: CASKPRDRGYGYTF
v_gene: TRBV10-2; abundance: .; j_gene: TRBJ2-2; d_gene: .; CDR3nt: TGCGCCAGCAGTGATTGGAGTGGGAACACCGGGGAGCTGTTTTTT; CDR3aa: CASSDWSGNTGELFF
v_gene: TRBV11-3; abundance: .; j_gene: TRBJ1-1; d_gene: .; CDR3nt: TGTGCCAGCAGCGGCCCGTCGGGGACTCCCGTCGAAGCTTTCTTT; CDR3aa: CASSGPSGTPVEAFF
v_gene: TRBV28; abundance: once; j_gene: TRBJ1-5; d_gene: TRBD1; CDR3nt: TGTGCCAGCAGTTCTTCTTGGACAGGCTCGGTGCGATTAACAAATCAGCCCCAGCATTTT; CDR3aa: CASSSSWTGSVRLTNQPQHF
v_gene: TRBV28; abundance: .; j_gene: TRBJ2-7; d_gene: TRBD1; CDR3nt: TGTGCCAGCAGCCTGACAGGGCCCTACGAGCAGTACTTC; CDR3aa: CASSLTGPYEQYF
v_gene: TRBV10-2; abundance: .; j_gene: TRBJ1-1; d_gene: .; CDR3nt: TGCGCCAGCAGTCCGGACTTGAACACTGAAGCTTTCTTT; CDR3aa: CASSPDLNTEAFF
v_gene: TRBV7-9; abundance: .; j_gene: TRBJ1-6; d_gene: .; CDR3nt: TGTGCCAGCAGAAAACAGGAAGAACTTTATAATTCACCCCTCCACTTT; CDR3aa: CASRKQEELYNSPLHF
v_gene: TRBV2; abundance: .; j_gene: TRBJ1-1; d_gene: .; CDR3nt: TGTGCCAGCATCCAAGAGGGCAGGGGAGGGTCTGAAGCTTTCTTT; CDR3aa: CASIQEGRGGSEAFF
v_gene: TRBV19; abundance: .; j_gene: TRBJ1-1; d_gene: .; CDR3nt: TGTGCCAGTAGCAATCCCCCCGGCAGGGCCTTTTGGGACACTGAAGCTTTCTTT; CDR3aa: CASSNPPGRAFWDTEAFF
v_gene: TRBV6-1; abundance: .; j_gene: TRBJ1-4; d_gene: TRBD1; CDR3nt: TGTGCCAGCAGTGAACACAGGGGGCTTGAAAAACTGTTTTTT; CDR3aa: CASSEHRGLEKLFF
v_gene: TRBV3-1/TRBV3-2; abundance: .; j_gene: TRBJ1-6; d_gene: TRBD1; CDR3nt: TGTGCCAGCAGCGCCCGGGACAGGGAGTCACCCCTCCACTTT; CDR3aa: CASSARDRESPLHF
v_gene: TRBV9; abundance: .; j_gene: TRBJ2-3; d_gene: TRBD2; CDR3nt: TGTGCCAGCAGCGTAGACGGGGGGGCCGGAGATACGCAGTATTTT; CDR3aa: CASSVDGGAGDTQYF
v_gene: TRBV2; abundance: few; j_gene: TRBJ1-6; d_gene: .; CDR3nt: TGTGCCAGCAGCCAATGGGAGGAATCACCCCTCCACTTT; CDR3aa: CASSQWEESPLHF
v_gene: TRBV7-9; abundance: .; j_gene: TRBJ1-2; d_gene: .; CDR3nt: TGTGCCAGCAGCTTAATCAGTGATCGCTACACCTTC; CDR3aa: CASSLISDRYTF
v_gene: TRBV19; abundance: .; j_gene: TRBJ2-3; d_gene: .; CDR3nt: TGTGCCACCGCGGCCCCCACAGATACGCAGTATTTT; CDR3aa: CATAAPTDTQYF